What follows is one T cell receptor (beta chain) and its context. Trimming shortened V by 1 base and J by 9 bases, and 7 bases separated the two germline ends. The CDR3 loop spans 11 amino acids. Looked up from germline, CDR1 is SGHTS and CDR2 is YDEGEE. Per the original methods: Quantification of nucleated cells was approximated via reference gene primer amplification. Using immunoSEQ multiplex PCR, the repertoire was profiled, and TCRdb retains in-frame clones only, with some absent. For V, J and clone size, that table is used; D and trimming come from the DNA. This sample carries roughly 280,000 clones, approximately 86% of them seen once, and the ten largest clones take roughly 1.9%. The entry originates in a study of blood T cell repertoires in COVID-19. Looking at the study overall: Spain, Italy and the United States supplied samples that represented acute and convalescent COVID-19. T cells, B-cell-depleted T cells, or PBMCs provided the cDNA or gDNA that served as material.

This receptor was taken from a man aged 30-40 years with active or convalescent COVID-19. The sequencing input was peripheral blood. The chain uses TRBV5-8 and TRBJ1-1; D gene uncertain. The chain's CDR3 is CASSLSFKAFF. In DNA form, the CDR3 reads TGTGCCAGCAGCTTGAGCTTCAAAGCTTTCTTT.